This TCR beta chain was retrieved from a study of cytomegalovirus exposure and HLA in healthy donors. Study summary: There were 65 million to 85 million unique TCRs (from HLA-typed donors) in an early data release.

This clone was found a few times. PCR used 60 Vbeta primers and 13 Jbeta primers. Assay used: immunoSEQ multiplex PCR; TCRdb lists only in-frame clones, some missing. The table records 95,000 to 100,000 clones, 65% to 85% of them present only once. Trimming cost V 2 bases and J 2 bases, with 10 bases left between them. This CDR3 is 15 amino acids long. Per germline, CDR1 SNHLY and CDR2 FYNNEI. V and J are TRBV2 and TRBJ1-5; no definite D call. The sample taken for sequencing was PBMCs. The clonotype was recovered from a woman aged 40 to 50 in good health and CMV-seronegative. CDR3 region: CASSEYLQGNQPQHF. For the CDR3, the DNA is TGTGCCAGCAGTGAATATTTGCAGGGCAATCAGCCCCAGCATTTT.